This T cell receptor (beta chain) emerged from a study of type 1 and type 2 diabetes patients. Looking at the study overall: Donors were type 1 diabetes, type 2 diabetes, or nondiabetic controls. T cells were magnetically sorted from PBMCs as CD4+ or CD8+ subsets. Findings of the study overall: In CD4+ and CD8+ T cells, type 2 diabetes diversity exceeded type 1.

All diabetic donors were classified as either type 1 or type 2 diabetes. The table lists this clonotype with a few counts. Antigen specificity is unknown. PCR was run on genomic DNA. Amplification of the beta chain CDR3 used 30 forward and 13 reverse multiplex primers. TCRdb itself ran the multiplex PCR reads through MiXCR, one entry per CDR3 protein. The sample shows 250,000 to 300,000 distinct CDR3 sequences, 47% of them seen only once. The clonotype originates from a man younger than 35 with type 2 diabetes. The sequencing input was peripheral blood mononuclear cells (PBMCs).

CDR3 residues: CASSITSYTGELFF. CDR3 in DNA: TGTGCCAGTAGTATAACGAGCTACACCGGGGAGCTGTTTTTT. The chain combines TRBV19 with TRBJ2-2; D is unresolved. Germline lookup yields CDR1 LNHDA and CDR2 SQIVND (reference sequence). The CDR3 sequence is 14 residues long. Trimming pared 2 bases from V and 3 bases from J, leaving 7 bases between. Variable domain in full (rest from reference TRBV19 and TRBJ2-2): DGGITQSPKYLFRKEGQNVTLSCEQNLNHDAMYWYRQDPGQGLRLIYYSQIVNDFQKGDIAEGYSVSREKKESFPLTVTSAQKNPTAFYLCASSITSYTGELFFGEGSRLTVL.